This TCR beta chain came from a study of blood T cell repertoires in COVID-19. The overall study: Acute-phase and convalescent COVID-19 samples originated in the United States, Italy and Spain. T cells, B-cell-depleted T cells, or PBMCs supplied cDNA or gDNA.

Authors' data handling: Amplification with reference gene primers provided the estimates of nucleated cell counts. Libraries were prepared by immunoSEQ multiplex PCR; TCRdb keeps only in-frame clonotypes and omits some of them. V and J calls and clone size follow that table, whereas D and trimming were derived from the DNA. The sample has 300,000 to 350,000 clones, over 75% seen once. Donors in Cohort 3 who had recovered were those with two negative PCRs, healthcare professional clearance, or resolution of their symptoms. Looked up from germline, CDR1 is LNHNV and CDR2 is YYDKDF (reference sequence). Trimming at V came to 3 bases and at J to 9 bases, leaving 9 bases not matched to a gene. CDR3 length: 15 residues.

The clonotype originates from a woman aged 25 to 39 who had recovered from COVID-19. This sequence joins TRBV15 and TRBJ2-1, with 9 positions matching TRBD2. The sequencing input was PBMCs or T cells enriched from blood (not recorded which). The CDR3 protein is CATSRSGGPGGEQFF. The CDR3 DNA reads TGTGCCACCAGCAGGAGCGGGGGGCCCGGCGGTGAGCAGTTCTTC.